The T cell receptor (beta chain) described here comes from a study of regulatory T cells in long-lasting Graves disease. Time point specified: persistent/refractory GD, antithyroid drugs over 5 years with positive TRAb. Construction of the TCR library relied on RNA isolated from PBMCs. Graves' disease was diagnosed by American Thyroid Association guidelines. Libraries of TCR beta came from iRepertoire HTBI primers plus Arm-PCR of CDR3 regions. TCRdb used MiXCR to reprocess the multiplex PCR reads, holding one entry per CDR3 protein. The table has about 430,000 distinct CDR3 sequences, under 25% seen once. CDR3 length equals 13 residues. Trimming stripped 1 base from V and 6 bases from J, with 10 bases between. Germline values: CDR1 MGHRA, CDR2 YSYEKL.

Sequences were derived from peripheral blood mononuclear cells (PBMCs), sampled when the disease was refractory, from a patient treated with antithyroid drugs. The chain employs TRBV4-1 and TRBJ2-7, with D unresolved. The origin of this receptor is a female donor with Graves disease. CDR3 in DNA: TGCGCCAGCAGCCAAGTCGGCCCGGCCGAGCAGTACTTC. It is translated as CASSQVGPAEQYF.